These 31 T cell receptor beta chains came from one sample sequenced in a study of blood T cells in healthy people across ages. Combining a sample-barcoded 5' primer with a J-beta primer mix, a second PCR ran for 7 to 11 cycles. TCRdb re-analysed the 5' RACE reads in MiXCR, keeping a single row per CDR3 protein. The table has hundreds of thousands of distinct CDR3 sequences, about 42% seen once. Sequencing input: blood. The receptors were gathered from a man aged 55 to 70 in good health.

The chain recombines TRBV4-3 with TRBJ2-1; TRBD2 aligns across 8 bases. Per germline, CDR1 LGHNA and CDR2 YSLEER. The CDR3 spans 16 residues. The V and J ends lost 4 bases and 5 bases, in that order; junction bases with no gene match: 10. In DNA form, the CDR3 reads TGCGCCAGCAGCCGCAGACCAGCGGGGGCTAACAATGAGCAGTTCTTC. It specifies CASSRRPAGANNEQFF.

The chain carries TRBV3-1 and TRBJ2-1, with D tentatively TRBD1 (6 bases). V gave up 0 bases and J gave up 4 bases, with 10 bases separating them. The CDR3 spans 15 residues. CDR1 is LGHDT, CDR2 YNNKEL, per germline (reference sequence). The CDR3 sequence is CASSQDTGRYNEQFF. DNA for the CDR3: TGTGCCAGCAGCCAAGACACAGGGAGATACAATGAGCAGTTCTTC.

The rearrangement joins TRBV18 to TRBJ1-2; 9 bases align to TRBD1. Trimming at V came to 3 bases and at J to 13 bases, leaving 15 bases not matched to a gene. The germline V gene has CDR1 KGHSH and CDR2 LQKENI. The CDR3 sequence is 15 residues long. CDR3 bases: TGTGCCAGCTCACCCTACCGGACAGGGGACTATGAGAGCACCTTC. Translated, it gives CASSPYRTGDYESTF.

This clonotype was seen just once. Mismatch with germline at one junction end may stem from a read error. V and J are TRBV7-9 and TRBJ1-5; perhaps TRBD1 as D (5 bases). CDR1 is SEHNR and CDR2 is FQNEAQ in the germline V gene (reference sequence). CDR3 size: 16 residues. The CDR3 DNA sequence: TGTGCCAGCAGCTTGACGGGGGACCAAGGCAATCAACCCCAGCATTTT. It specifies CASSLTGDQGNQPQHF.

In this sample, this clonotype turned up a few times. The CDR3 DNA reads as TGTGCCAGCAGCTCCTTAGCGGGGGCGGGTGCGACCCAGTACTTC. It encodes CASSSLAGAGATQYF. The chain uses TRBV7-2 and TRBJ2-5; 9 nucleotides line up with TRBD2. The J segment lost 7 bases and the V segment lost 4 bases, leaving 10 bases of the junction unmatched. The germline V gene encodes CDR1 SGHTA and CDR2 FQGNSA. The CDR3 has 15 residues.

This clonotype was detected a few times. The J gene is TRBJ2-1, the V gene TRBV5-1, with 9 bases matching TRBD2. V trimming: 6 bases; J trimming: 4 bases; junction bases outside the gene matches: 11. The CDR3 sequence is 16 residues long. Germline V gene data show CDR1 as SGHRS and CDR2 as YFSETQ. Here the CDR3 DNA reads TGCGCCAGCACCCCCCGGGCTAGCGGGGAATACAATGAGCAGTTCTTC. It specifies CASTPRASGEYNEQFF.

The CDR3 reads CASSPNGRNYEQYF. The CDR3 DNA sequence: TGCGCCAGCAGCCCAAATGGACGGAACTACGAGCAGTACTTC. The chain has TRBV5-1 and TRBJ2-7; D call uncertain. Germline V gene lookup returns CDR1 SGHRS and CDR2 YFSETQ. CDR3 length: 14 residues. Trimming took 4 bases from V and 3 from J, leaving 14 bases between them.

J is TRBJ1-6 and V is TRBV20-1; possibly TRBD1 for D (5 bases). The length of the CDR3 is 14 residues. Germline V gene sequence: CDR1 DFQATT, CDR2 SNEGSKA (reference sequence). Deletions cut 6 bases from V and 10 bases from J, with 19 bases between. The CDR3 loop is CSAKETGGGSPLHF. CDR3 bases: TGCAGTGCCAAAGAGACCGGGGGTGGGTCACCCCTCCACTTT.

CDR3 DNA: TGTGCCGGAAGACTAGCGGGAGTCCCTGAGCAGTTCTTC. Encoded protein: CAGRLAGVPEQFF. The chain has TRBV2 and TRBJ2-1; 12 bases match TRBD2. Germline V gene lookup returns CDR1 SNHLY and CDR2 FYNNEI. The J segment lost 9 bases and the V segment lost 11 bases, leaving 8 bases of the junction unmatched. This CDR3 has 13 residues.

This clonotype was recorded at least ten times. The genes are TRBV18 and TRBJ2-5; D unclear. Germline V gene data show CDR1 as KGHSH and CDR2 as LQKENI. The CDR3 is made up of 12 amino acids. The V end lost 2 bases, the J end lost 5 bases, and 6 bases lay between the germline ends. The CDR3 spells CASSPNPETQYF. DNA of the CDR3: TGTGCCAGCTCACCAAACCCGGAGACCCAGTACTTC.

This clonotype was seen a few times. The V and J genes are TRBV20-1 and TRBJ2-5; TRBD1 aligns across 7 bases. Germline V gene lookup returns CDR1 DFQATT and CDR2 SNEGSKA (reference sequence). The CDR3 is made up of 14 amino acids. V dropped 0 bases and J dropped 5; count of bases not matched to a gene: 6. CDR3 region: CSARDPTGLETQYF. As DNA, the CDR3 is TGCAGTGCTAGAGACCCGACAGGGCTGGAGACCCAGTACTTC.

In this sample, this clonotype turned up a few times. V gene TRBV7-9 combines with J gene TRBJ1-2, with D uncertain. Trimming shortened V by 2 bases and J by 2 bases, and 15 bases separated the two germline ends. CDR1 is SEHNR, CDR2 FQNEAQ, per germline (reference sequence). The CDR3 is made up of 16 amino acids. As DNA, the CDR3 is TGTGCCAGCAGCTTAAGAGAAGCAGCGATGAACTATGGCTACACCTTC. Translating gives CASSLREAAMNYGYTF.

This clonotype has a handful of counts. This CDR3 reads CASSLEGRQVLANYGYTF. Written as DNA, the CDR3 is TGTGCCAGCAGCTTAGAAGGGAGGCAGGTGTTAGCTAACTATGGCTACACCTTC. The rearrangement links TRBV13 to TRBJ1-2; D remains ambiguous. Looked up from germline, CDR1 is PRHDT and CDR2 is FYEKMQ (reference sequence). The V end lost 1 base, the J end lost 0 bases, and 18 bases lay between the germline ends. This CDR3 spans 18 amino acids.

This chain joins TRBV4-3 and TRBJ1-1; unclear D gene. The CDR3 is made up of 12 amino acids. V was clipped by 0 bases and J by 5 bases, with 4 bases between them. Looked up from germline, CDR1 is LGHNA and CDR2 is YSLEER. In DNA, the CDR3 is TGCGCCAGCAGCCAAGATGGGACTGAAGCTTTCTTT. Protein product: CASSQDGTEAFF.

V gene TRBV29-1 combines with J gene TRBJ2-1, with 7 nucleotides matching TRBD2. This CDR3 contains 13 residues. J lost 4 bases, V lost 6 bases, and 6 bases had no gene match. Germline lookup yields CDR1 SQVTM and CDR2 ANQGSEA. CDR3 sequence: CSVGSGLYNEQFF. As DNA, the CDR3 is TGCAGCGTAGGTAGCGGGCTATACAATGAGCAGTTCTTC.

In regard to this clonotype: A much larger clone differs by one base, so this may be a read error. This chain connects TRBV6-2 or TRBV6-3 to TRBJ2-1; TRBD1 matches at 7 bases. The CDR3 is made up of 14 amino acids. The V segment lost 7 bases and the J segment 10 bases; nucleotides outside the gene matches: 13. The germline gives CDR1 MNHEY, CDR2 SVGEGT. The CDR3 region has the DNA TGTGCCAGCACGTGGACAGGTTCCAATTACGAGCAGTTCTTC. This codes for CASTWTGSNYEQFF.

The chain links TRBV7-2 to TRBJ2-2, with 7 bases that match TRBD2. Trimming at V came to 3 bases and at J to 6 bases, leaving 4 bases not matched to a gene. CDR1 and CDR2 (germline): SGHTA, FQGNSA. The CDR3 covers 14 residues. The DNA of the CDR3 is TGTGCCAGCAGCTTTGGACTAGTCCCCGGGGAGCTGTTTTTT. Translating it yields CASSFGLVPGELFF.

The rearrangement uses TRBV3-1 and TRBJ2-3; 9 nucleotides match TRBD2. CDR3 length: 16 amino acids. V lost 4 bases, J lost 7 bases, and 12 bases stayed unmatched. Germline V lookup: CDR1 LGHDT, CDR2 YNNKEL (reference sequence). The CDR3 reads CASSPRTAGGPYTQYF. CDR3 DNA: TGTGCCAGCAGCCCCCGTACTGCGGGGGGGCCTTATACGCAGTATTTT.

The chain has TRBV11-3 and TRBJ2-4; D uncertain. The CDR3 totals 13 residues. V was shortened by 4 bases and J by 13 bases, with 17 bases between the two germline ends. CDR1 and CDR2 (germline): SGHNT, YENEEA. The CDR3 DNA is TGTGCCAGCAGCTACCTCATCGCCGGAGAGCAGTACTTC. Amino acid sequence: CASSYLIAGEQYF.

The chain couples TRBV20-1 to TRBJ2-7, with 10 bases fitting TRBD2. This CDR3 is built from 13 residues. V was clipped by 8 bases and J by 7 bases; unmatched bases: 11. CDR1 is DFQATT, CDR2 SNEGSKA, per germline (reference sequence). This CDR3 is CSPKAGGVYEQYF. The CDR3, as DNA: TGCAGTCCCAAAGCGGGGGGGGTCTATGAGCAGTACTTC.

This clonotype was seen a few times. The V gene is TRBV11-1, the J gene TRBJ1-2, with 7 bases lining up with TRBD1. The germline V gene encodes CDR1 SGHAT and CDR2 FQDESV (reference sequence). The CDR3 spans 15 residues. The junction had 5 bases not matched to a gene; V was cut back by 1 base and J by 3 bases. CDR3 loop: CASSLVAGTDYGYTF. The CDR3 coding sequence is TGTGCCAGCAGCTTAGTGGCCGGGACAGACTATGGCTACACCTTC.

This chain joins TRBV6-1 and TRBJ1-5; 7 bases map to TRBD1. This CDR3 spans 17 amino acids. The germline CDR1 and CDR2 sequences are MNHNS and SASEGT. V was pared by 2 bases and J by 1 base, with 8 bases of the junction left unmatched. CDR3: CASSELPAGGSNQPQHF. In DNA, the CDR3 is TGTGCCAGCAGTGAATTACCCGCAGGGGGAAGCAATCAGCCCCAGCATTTT.

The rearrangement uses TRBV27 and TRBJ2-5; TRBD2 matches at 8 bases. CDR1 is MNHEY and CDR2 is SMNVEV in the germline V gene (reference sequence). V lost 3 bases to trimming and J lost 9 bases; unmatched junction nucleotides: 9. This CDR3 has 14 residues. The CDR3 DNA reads TGTGCCAGCAGTTTTGGCGGGGGGCAATGTTCCCAGTACTTC. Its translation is CASSFGGGQCSQYF.

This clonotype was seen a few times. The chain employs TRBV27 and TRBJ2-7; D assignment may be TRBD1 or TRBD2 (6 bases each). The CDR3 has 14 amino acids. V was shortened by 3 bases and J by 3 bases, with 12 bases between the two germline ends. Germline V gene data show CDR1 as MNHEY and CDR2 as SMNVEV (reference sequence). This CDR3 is CASSLNRGDYEQYF. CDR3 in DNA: TGTGCCAGCAGTTTGAATAGGGGGGACTACGAGCAGTACTTC.

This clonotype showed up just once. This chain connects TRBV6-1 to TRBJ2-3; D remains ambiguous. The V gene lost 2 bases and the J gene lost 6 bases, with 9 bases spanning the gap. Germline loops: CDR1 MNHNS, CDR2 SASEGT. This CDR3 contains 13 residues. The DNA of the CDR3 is TGTGCCAGCAGTGAATGGATGGGGGATACGCAGTATTTT. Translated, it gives CASSEWMGDTQYF.

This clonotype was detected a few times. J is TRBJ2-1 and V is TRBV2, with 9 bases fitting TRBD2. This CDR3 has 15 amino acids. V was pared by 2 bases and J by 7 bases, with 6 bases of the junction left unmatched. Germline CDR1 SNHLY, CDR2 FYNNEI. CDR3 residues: CASSELSSGVNEQFF. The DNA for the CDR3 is TGTGCCAGCAGTGAATTGTCTAGCGGGGTGAATGAGCAGTTCTTC.

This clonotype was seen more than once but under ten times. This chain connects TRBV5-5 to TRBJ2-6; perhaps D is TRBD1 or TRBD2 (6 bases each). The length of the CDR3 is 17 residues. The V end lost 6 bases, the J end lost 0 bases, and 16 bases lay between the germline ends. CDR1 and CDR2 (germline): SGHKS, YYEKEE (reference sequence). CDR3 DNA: TGTGCCAGCACCCCCTGGGAGGACAGCTCTGGGGCCAACGTCCTGACTTTC. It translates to CASTPWEDSSGANVLTF.

For the CDR3, the DNA is TGCAGTGCCCTTTTTCCAGCCAAAAACATTCAGTACTTC. Protein sequence: CSALFPAKNIQYF. This sequence joins TRBV20-1 and TRBJ2-4, with D uncertain. The CDR3 extends over 13 amino acids. Germline CDR1 reads DFQATT; CDR2 reads SNEGSKA (reference sequence). Trimming pared 6 bases from V and 0 bases from J, leaving 9 bases between.

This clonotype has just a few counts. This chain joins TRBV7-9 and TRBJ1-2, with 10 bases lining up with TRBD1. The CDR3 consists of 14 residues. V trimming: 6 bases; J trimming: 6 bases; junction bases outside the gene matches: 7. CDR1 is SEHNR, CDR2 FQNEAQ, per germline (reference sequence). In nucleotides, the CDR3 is TGTGCCAGCAGTCTGACGGGACAGGGGCATGGCTACACCTTC. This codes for CASSLTGQGHGYTF. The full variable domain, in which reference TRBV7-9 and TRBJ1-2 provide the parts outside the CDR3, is DTGVSQNPRHKITKRGQNVTFRCDPISEHNRLYWYRQTLGQGPEFLTYFQNEAQLEKSRLLSDRFSAERPKGSFSTLEIQRTEQGDSAMYLCASSLTGQGHGYTFGSGTRLTVV.

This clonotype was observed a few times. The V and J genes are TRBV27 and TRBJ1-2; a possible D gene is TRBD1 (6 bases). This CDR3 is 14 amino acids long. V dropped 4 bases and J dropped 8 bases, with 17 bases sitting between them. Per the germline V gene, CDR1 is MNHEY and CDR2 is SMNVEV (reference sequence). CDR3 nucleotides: TGTGCCAGCAGTTCGGGGACATTCCGTGAGGGCTACACCTTC. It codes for CASSSGTFREGYTF.

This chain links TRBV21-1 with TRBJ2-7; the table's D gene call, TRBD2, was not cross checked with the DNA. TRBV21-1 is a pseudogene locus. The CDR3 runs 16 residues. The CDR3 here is CASRPLPAGPGNEQYF. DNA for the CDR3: TGTGCCAGCCGACCCCTCCCGGCGGGGCCCGGGAATGAGCAGTACTTC.